Listed here are 8 T cell receptor beta chains from one sample, sequenced in a study of blood T cell repertoires in COVID-19. TCRdb keeps only in-frame clones here, not all; method: immunoSEQ multiplex PCR. The sample lists 150,000 or so clones; 88% were seen once. Sequenced sample: PBMCs or T cells enriched from blood (not recorded which). The receptor source for this set is a woman between 45 and 65 years old who had recovered from COVID-19.

The V and J genes are TRBV6-5 and TRBJ1-5; TRBD1 is a possible D gene (5 bases). The V and J ends lost 2 bases and 0 bases respectively, with 8 bases between them. This CDR3 spans 15 amino acids. From germline, CDR1 is MNHEY and CDR2 SVGAGI. CDR3 sequence reads: CASSYARASNQPQHF. CDR3 sequence (DNA): TGTGCCAGCAGTTACGCCAGGGCTAGCAATCAGCCCCAGCATTTT.

The V call is TRBV5-4, the J call TRBJ2-1, with 10 bases aligning to TRBD1. J gave up 3 bases and V 4 bases, and 7 bases lay outside the gene matches. Looked up from germline, CDR1 is SGHNT and CDR2 is YYREEE (reference sequence). The CDR3 length is 16 residues. The CDR3 reads CASSPRTGGSYNEQFF. Written as DNA, the CDR3 is TGTGCCAGCAGCCCCCGGACAGGGGGGAGCTACAATGAGCAGTTCTTC.

V usage is TRBV15 and J usage is TRBJ1-2, with D possibly matching TRBD1 (6 bases). The CDR3 consists of 18 residues. Germline V CDR1 and CDR2: LNHNV, YYDKDF (reference sequence). V was trimmed by 2 bases and J by 0 bases, leaving 19 bases between them. Written as DNA, the CDR3 is TGTGCCACCAGCAGACCACAATCCCTACAGGGAGCTAACTATGGCTACACCTTC. Its protein product is CATSRPQSLQGANYGYTF.

The V and J genes are TRBV2 and TRBJ2-7; D is possibly TRBD2 (5 bases). With 7 bases removed from V and 3 bases from J, the gap between germline ends came to 10 bases. Germline V lookup: CDR1 SNHLY, CDR2 FYNNEI. The CDR3 totals 12 residues. The CDR3 loop is CASTGDSYEQYF. The CDR3 DNA reads as TGTGCCAGCACCGGGGATAGCTACGAGCAGTACTTC.

The J gene is TRBJ2-1, the V gene TRBV24-1, with 8 bases fitting TRBD2. This CDR3 is 13 amino acids long. V lost 7 bases to trimming and J lost 4 bases; unmatched junction nucleotides: 2. In germline, CDR1 is KGHDR, CDR2 SFDVKD. CDR3 residues: CATRSGGYNEQFF. DNA of the CDR3: TGTGCCACCAGAAGCGGGGGATACAATGAGCAGTTCTTC.

The J gene is TRBJ1-1, the V gene TRBV6-2 or TRBV6-3; no clear D gene. The CDR3 runs 13 residues. CDR1 is MNHEY, CDR2 SVGEGT, per germline. Deletions cut 3 bases from V and 3 bases from J, with 8 bases between. The CDR3 DNA sequence: TGTGCCAGCAGTTATGGACTGGACACTGAAGCTTTCTTT. Translation: CASSYGLDTEAFF.

This rearrangement joins TRBV24-1 to TRBJ2-4; the match to TRBD1 covers 8 bases. Germline V lookup: CDR1 KGHDR, CDR2 SFDVKD. With 10 bases clipped from V and 8 bases from J, the junction kept 6 bases outside the gene matches. The CDR3 is 12 amino acids. The chain's CDR3 is CATGQGGDIQYF. In DNA, the CDR3 is TGTGCCACAGGACAGGGAGGAGACATTCAGTACTTC.

Written as DNA, the CDR3 is TGTGCCAGCAGTGCACGCGGGGCGTACACCATATATTTT. Its protein product is CASSARGAYTIYF. This sequence joins TRBV12-3 or TRBV12-4 and TRBJ1-3; TRBD1 might be the D (5 bases). CDR3 size: 13 residues. V was clipped by 5 bases and J by 8 bases, with 13 bases between them.